One sample yielded the 26 T cell receptor beta chains listed below, sequenced in a study of blood T cells in healthy people across ages. Alongside a J-beta primer mix, a sample-barcoded 5' primer served in a second PCR lasting roughly 7 to 11 cycles. TCRdb reanalysed the 5' RACE reads using MiXCR and keeps one entry per CDR3 protein. In the table there are hundreds of thousands of distinct CDR3 sequences, approximately 44% of which are singletons. The specimen was blood. These receptors were collected from a man in his 60s in good health.

As DNA, the CDR3 is TGTGCCAGCAGTGTGGGTTCCTATAATTCACCCCTCCACTTT. The encoded protein is CASSVGSYNSPLHF. This chain links TRBV12-3 or TRBV12-4 with TRBJ1-6, with D hard to call. Trimming removed 5 bases from V and 1 base from J, with 6 bases in between. The CDR3 is 14 residues long.

This clonotype was detected only a few times. The gene calls are TRBV12-3 or TRBV12-4 and TRBJ2-7; D is perhaps TRBD2 (5 bases). V lost 6 bases to trimming and J lost 8 bases, with 11 bases between them. This CDR3 comprises 11 residues. The CDR3 here is CASSLAGKQYF. The DNA for the CDR3 is TGTGCCAGCAGCCTCGCCGGGAAGCAGTACTTC.

This chain connects TRBV11-2 to TRBJ2-5, with 9 bases lining up with TRBD2. Germline V gene data show CDR1 as SGHAT and CDR2 as FQNNGV. Trimming at V came to 5 bases and at J to 4 bases, leaving 11 bases not matched to a gene. The CDR3 is 16 residues long. CDR3 protein: CASSPSRGGALETQYF. The CDR3 DNA is TGTGCCAGCAGCCCGAGTCGCGGGGGGGCCTTAGAGACCCAGTACTTC.

This clonotype turned up a few times. The chain carries TRBV7-9 and TRBJ2-7; D ambiguous. The CDR3 sequence is 13 residues long. Germline assignment: CDR1 SEHNR and CDR2 FQNEAQ (reference sequence). Trimming cost V 1 base and J 4 bases, with 8 bases left between them. Here the CDR3 DNA reads TGTGCCAGCAGCTTAGGAGTGAGGTACGAGCAGTACTTC. Its protein product is CASSLGVRYEQYF.

On this clonotype itself: Sequence at one end of the junction differs from germline and may be a read error. Here the CDR3 DNA reads TGTGCCAGCAGTGCATCCGGACGGCGAACTAAGGAAAAACTGTTTTTT. Protein sequence: CASSASGRRTKEKLFF. The chain recombines TRBV12-3 or TRBV12-4 with TRBJ1-4, with unresolved D. This CDR3 has 16 amino acids.

The rearrangement uses TRBV14 and TRBJ2-5, with 11 bases fitting TRBD1. This CDR3 is 14 amino acids long. Germline values: CDR1 SGHDN, CDR2 FVKESK. The trim removed 9 bases at V and 9 bases at J, leaving 12 bases unmatched. The CDR3 sequence is CASSSGTGGLAQYF. The CDR3 nucleotides are TGTGCCAGTAGCTCCGGGACAGGGGGTCTAGCCCAGTACTTC.

This clonotype was seen ten or more times. The chain is built from TRBV20-1 and TRBJ2-7; 13 bases line up with TRBD2. J was trimmed by 3 bases and V by 6 bases; bases with no gene match: 2. The CDR3 is made up of 13 amino acids. Germline CDR1 is DFQATT and CDR2 is SNEGSKA (reference sequence). CDR3 DNA: TGCAGTGCAACTAGCGGGGGGGACTACGAGCAGTACTTC. This codes for CSATSGGDYEQYF.

V usage is TRBV6-5 and J usage is TRBJ2-7; 8 bases line up with TRBD2. The CDR3 has 15 amino acids. The junction had 13 bases not matched to a gene; V was cut back by 6 bases and J by 6 bases. The V gene's germline CDR1 is MNHEY and CDR2 SVGAGI. This CDR3 reads CASRIAPGGLGEQYF. Here the CDR3 DNA reads TGTGCCAGCAGAATAGCCCCGGGGGGGCTCGGCGAGCAGTACTTC.

The rearrangement joins TRBV25-1 to TRBJ2-1, with D perhaps matching TRBD2 (5 bases). Trimming took 3 bases from V and 1 from J, leaving 7 bases between them. CDR1 is MGHDK and CDR2 is SYGVNS in the germline V gene. The CDR3 sequence is 14 residues long. The CDR3 is CASSDAGSYNEQFF. CDR3 bases: TGTGCCAGCAGTGATGCGGGTTCCTACAATGAGCAGTTCTTC.

The V call is TRBV18, the J call TRBJ1-5, with 11 bases fitting TRBD1. There are 14 residues in the CDR3. Germline values: CDR1 KGHSH, CDR2 LQKENI. J lost 7 bases, V lost 6 bases, and 5 bases had no gene match. The CDR3 sequence: CASSSDRGLQPQHF. For the CDR3, the DNA is TGTGCCAGCTCGTCGGACAGGGGGCTGCAGCCCCAGCATTTT.

This clonotype was seen more than once but under ten times. This rearrangement joins TRBV20-1 to TRBJ2-1; either TRBD1 or TRBD2 may supply D (5 bases each). The germline V gene encodes CDR1 DFQATT and CDR2 SNEGSKA (reference sequence). There are 12 residues in the CDR3. V lost 7 bases and J 9 bases, leaving 16 bases between the germline ends. In DNA form, the CDR3 reads TGCAGTGAGAGGGGTCTCCACGGTGAGCAGTTCTTC. This translates into CSERGLHGEQFF.

This chain connects TRBV4-2 to TRBJ1-2; D gene ambiguous. V shed 0 bases and J shed 0 bases, with 5 bases lying between them. In germline, CDR1 is LGHNA, CDR2 YNFKEQ. This CDR3 spans 14 amino acids. The CDR3 sequence: CASSQDWANYGYTF. DNA of the CDR3: TGTGCCAGCAGCCAAGATTGGGCTAACTATGGCTACACCTTC.

J is TRBJ2-5 and V is TRBV7-2; possible D gene TRBD2, 6 bases. CDR1 and CDR2 from the germline V gene are SGHTA and FQGNSA. The CDR3 is 17 residues long. The ends were cut back, 1 base at V and 4 bases at J, with 19 bases in the middle. The CDR3, as DNA: TGTGCCAGCAGCTTAGAGGGCTTCGCGCGGGGTCTAGAGACCCAGTACTTC. Translating gives CASSLEGFARGLETQYF.

The chain uses TRBV11-3 and TRBJ2-1; D remains ambiguous. The V gene lost 0 bases and the J gene lost 14 bases, with 14 bases spanning the gap. Germline lookup yields CDR1 SGHNT and CDR2 YENEEA. The length of the CDR3 is 13 residues. For the CDR3, the DNA is TGTGCCAGCAGCTTAGAAGTCGTCGGTTTAAAGTTCTTC. Translated: CASSLEVVGLKFF.

The V call is TRBV7-2, the J call TRBJ2-7; D possibly uses TRBD1 or TRBD2 (6 bases each). The CDR3 is 15 residues long. Germline CDR1 reads SGHTA; CDR2 reads FQGNSA. V gave up 5 bases and J gave up 2 bases, with 16 bases separating them. This chain's CDR3 is CASSRGVDPPYEQYF. The CDR3 nucleotides read TGTGCCAGCAGCAGGGGGGTCGATCCGCCCTACGAGCAGTACTTC.

V is TRBV7-9 and J is TRBJ1-2; 8 positions match TRBD1. Germline V gene lookup returns CDR1 SEHNR and CDR2 FQNEAQ (reference sequence). With V trimmed by 4 bases and J by 4 bases, 8 bases remained unmatched. The CDR3 has 15 residues. This CDR3 reads CASSSTGAVFYGYTF. Here the CDR3 DNA reads TGTGCCAGCAGCTCGACAGGGGCCGTATTCTATGGCTACACCTTC. Full variable domain (missing parts from reference TRBV7-9 and TRBJ1-2): DTGVSQNPRHKITKRGQNVTFRCDPISEHNRLYWYRQTLGQGPEFLTYFQNEAQLEKSRLLSDRFSAERPKGSFSTLEIQRTEQGDSAMYLCASSSTGAVFYGYTFGSGTRLTVV.

The rearrangement joins TRBV9 to TRBJ2-7; D possibly corresponds to TRBD2 (5 bases). The end of the DNA aligns better with TRBJ2-5, so the J call may be wrong. There are 15 residues in the CDR3. Per the germline V gene, CDR1 is SGDLS and CDR2 is YYNGEE. This CDR3 reads CASSPGSQPGETQYF. The DNA of the CDR3 is TGTGCCAGCAGCCCGGGGTCTCAACCGGGGGAGACCCAGTACTTC.

In this sample, this clonotype turned up a few times. The chain recombines TRBV20-1 with TRBJ2-5; TRBD2 matches at 11 bases. J gave up 5 bases and V 3 bases, and 2 bases lay outside the gene matches. The CDR3 spans 13 residues. Germline lookup yields CDR1 DFQATT and CDR2 SNEGSKA (reference sequence). The DNA of the CDR3 is TGCAGTGCTAGTTCTAGCGGGGGGGAGACCCAGTACTTC. This encodes CSASSSGGETQYF.

The rearrangement links TRBV12-3 or TRBV12-4 to TRBJ1-2; 9 nucleotides match TRBD1. The V segment lost 10 bases and the J segment 5 bases; nucleotides outside the gene matches: 11. CDR3 length equals 14 residues. The CDR3 reads CAILPGQGLYGYTF. CDR3 bases: TGTGCCATATTACCGGGACAGGGACTTTATGGCTACACCTTC.

There are many counts of this clonotype. The chain joins TRBV15 to TRBJ2-3; D possibly corresponds to TRBD1 (6 bases). This CDR3 comprises 16 residues. The ends were cut back, 1 base at V and 4 bases at J, with 15 bases in the middle. Looked up from germline, CDR1 is LNHNV and CDR2 is YYDKDF (reference sequence). The CDR3 sequence: CATSRGGGRGSDTQYF. In nucleotides, the CDR3 is TGTGCCACCAGCAGAGGAGGGGGAAGGGGATCAGATACGCAGTATTTT.

The chain uses TRBV20-1 and TRBJ2-1, with 11 bases aligning to TRBD2. The CDR3 is 15 amino acids. CDR1 and CDR2 (germline): DFQATT, SNEGSKA (reference sequence). The V gene end was trimmed by 6 bases and the J gene end by 13 bases; junction bases not matched to a gene: 17. The CDR3 here is CSAHTSGGLQETQFF. The CDR3 nucleotides are TGCAGTGCCCATACTAGCGGGGGATTACAAGAGACCCAGTTCTTC.

The chain is built from TRBV4-1 and TRBJ1-5; D gene uncertain. Germline V gives CDR1 MGHRA, CDR2 YSYEKL. Trimming shortened V by 1 base and J by 4 bases, and 17 bases separated the two germline ends. The CDR3 consists of 17 residues. CDR3 DNA: TGCGCCAGCAGCCAAGGGGCAGGTGCTTTCTCTAATCAGCCCCAGCATTTT. Protein sequence: CASSQGAGAFSNQPQHF.

This chain links TRBV7-9 with TRBJ2-6, with a tentative D call TRBD1 (6 bases). This CDR3 comprises 15 residues. The V gene's germline CDR1 is SEHNR and CDR2 FQNEAQ (reference sequence). Trimming removed 7 bases from V and 1 base from J, with 11 bases in between. The CDR3: CASTHTGSGANVLTF. The CDR3 DNA is TGTGCCAGCACCCACACAGGGTCTGGGGCCAACGTCCTGACTTTC.

The rearrangement joins TRBV4-3 to TRBJ2-2, with D perhaps matching TRBD1 (6 bases). Germline V gene lookup returns CDR1 LGHNA and CDR2 YSLEER. CDR3 length: 16 amino acids. The V gene lost 1 base and the J gene lost 1 base, with 10 bases spanning the gap. The CDR3 loop is CASSQGRGLNTGELFF. DNA of the CDR3: TGCGCCAGCAGCCAAGGCAGGGGATTGAACACCGGGGAGCTGTTTTTT.

This clonotype has only one observation. The chain links TRBV5-1 to TRBJ1-2, with D hard to call. Between the trimmed V and J ends, which lost 0 bases and 0 bases, there was a span of 9 bases. Germline CDR1 is SGHRS and CDR2 is YFSETQ. The CDR3 covers 15 residues. CDR3 DNA sequence: TGCGCCAGCAGCTTGGGAGTCGGGACTAACTATGGCTACACCTTC. Its protein product is CASSLGVGTNYGYTF.

V gene TRBV7-8 combines with J gene TRBJ2-5; D possibly corresponds to TRBD1 (6 bases). V was trimmed by 2 bases and J by 6 bases, leaving 10 bases between them. CDR1 SGHVS and CDR2 FQNEAQ come from the germline V gene. This CDR3 is 13 amino acids long. The CDR3, as DNA: TGTGCCAGCAGCTTATCACAGGGACAGACCCAGTACTTC. Translation: CASSLSQGQTQYF.